This TCR beta chain is from a study of OX40 agonist ivuxolimab in advanced cancers. Study-wide background: Ivuxolimab was delivered to patients intravenously every 2 weeks at doses spanning 0.01 to 10 mg/kg. Those enrolled were 82.7% male, with a mean age of approximately 60 years and ages from roughly 20 to 90.

V lost 0 bases and J lost 10; bases outside the gene matches: 15. The CDR3 loop spans 16 amino acids. Looked up from germline, CDR1 is SNHLY and CDR2 is FYNNEI. Sequencing was performed with immunoSEQ multiplex PCR; in TCRdb, only in-frame clones are kept and a portion is missing. Of about 17,000 clones in the sample, 73% were seen once. The TCR sequence derives from an adult with an advanced solid tumor such as melanoma, head and neck, liver or kidney cancer. The V gene is TRBV2, the J gene TRBJ2-7; TRBD1 agrees at 7 bases. The material was CD4+ or CD8+ T cells sorted from blood, obtained in a trial of the OX40 agonist ivuxolimab. The CDR3 coding sequence is TGTGCCAGCAGTGAAGCGGGTTCAGGGGGTATACATTACCAGTACTTC. Translated, it gives CASSEAGSGGIHYQYF. Together with reference TRBV2 and TRBJ2-7, the CDR3 gives the full variable domain: EPEVTQTPSHQVTQMGQEVILRCVPISNHLYFYWYRQILGQKVEFLVSFYNNEISEKSEIFDDQFSVERPDGSNFTLKIRSTKLEDSAMYFCASSEAGSGGIHYQYFGPGTRLTVT.